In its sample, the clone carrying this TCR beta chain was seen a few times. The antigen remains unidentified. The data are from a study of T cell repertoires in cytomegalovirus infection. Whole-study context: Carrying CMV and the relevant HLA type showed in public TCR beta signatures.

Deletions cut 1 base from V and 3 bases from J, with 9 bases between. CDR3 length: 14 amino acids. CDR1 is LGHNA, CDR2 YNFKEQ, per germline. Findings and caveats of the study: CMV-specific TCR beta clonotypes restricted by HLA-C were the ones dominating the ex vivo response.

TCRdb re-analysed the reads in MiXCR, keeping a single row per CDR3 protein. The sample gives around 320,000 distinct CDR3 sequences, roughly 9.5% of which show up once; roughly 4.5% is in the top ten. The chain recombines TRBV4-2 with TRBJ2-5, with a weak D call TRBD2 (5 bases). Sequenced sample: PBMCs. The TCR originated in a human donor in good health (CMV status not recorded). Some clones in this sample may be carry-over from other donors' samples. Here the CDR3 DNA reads TGTGCCAGCAGCCAAGGGGGTAGCGAAGAGACCCAGTACTTC. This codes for CASSQGGSEETQYF.